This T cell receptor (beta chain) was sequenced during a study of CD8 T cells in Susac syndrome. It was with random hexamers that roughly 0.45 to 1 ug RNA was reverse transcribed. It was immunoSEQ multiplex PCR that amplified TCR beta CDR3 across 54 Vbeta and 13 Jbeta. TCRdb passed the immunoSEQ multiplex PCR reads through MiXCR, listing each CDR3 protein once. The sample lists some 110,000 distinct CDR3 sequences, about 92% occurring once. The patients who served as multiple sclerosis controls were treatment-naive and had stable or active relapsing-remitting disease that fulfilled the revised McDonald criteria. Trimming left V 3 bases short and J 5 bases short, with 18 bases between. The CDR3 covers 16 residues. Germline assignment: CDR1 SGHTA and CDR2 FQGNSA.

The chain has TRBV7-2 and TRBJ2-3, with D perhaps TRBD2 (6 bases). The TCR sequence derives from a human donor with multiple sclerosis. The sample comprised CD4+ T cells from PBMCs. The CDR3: CASSLVGGHNLDTQYF. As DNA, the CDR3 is TGTGCCAGCAGCTTGGTGGGGGGTCATAATTTAGATACGCAGTATTTT.